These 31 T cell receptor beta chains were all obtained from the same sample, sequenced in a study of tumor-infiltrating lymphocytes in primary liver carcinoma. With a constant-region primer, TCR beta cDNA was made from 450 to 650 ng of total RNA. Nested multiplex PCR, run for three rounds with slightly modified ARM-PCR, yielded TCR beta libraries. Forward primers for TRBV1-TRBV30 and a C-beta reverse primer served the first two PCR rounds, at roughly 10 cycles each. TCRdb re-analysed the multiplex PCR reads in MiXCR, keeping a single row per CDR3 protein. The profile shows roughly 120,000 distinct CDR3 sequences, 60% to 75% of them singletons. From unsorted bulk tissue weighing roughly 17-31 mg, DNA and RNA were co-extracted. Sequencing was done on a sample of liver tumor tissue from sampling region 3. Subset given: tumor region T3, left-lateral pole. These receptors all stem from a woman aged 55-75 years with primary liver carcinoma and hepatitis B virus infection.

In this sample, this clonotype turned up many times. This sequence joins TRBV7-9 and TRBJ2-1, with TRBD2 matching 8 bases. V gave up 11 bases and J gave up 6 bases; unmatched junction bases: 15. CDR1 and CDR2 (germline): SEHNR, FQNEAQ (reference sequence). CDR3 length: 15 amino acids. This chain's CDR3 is CAQDRGSGVLNEQFF. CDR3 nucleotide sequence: TGTGCCCAAGATAGGGGTAGCGGGGTCCTCAATGAGCAGTTCTTC.

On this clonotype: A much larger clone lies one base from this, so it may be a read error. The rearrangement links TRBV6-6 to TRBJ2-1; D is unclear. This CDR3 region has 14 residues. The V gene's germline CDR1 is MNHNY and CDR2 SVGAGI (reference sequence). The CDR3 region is CASSYDPSYSEQFF. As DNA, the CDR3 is TGTGCCAGCAGTTATGACCCCTCCTACAGTGAGCAGTTCTTC.

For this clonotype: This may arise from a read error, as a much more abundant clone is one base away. The CDR3 reads CASSIGAGLNYGYTF. The CDR3 DNA reads TGTGCCAGCAGCATAGGGGCGGGACTTAACTATGGCTACACCTTC. J is TRBJ1-2 and V is TRBV5-4, with D possibly being TRBD1 (5 bases). Germline loops: CDR1 SGHNT, CDR2 YYREEE (reference sequence). This CDR3 is 15 amino acids long. V lost 4 bases and J 1 base, leaving 14 bases between the germline ends.

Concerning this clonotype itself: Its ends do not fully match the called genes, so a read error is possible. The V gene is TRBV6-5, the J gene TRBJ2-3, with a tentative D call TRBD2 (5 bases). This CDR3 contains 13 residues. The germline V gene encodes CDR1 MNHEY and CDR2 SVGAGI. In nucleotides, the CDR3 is TGTGTCAGCAGAGGCGGGTGGCTTGATACGCAGTATTTT. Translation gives CVSRGGWLDTQYF.

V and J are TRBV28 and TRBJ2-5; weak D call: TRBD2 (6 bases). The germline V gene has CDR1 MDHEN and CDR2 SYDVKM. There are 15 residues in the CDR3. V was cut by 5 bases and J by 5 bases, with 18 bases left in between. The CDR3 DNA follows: TGTGCCAGCAGTCCCTCCGGCGGGGTTAAGGAGACCCAGTACTTC. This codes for CASSPSGGVKETQYF.

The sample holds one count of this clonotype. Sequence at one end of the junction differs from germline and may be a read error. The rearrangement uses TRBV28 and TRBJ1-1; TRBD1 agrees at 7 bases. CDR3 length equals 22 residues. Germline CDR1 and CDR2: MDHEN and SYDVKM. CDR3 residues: CARSLWWEGGGQRPSMNTEAFF. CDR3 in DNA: TGTGCCCGCAGTTTATGGTGGGAGGGGGGGGGACAGAGGCCCTCCATGAACACTGAAGCTTTCTTT.

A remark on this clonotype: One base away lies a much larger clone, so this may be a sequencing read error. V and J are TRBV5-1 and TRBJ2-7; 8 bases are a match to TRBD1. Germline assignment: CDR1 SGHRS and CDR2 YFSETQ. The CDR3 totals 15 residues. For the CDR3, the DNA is TGCACCAGCAGCCCGACGGACAGGGTGATCTACGAGCAGTACTTC. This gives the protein CTSSPTDRVIYEQYF.

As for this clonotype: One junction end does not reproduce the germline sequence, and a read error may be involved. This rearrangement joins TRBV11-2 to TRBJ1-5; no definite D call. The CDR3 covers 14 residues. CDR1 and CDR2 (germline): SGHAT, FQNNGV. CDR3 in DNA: TGTGCCAGCAGCTTTGACGCTGGCAACCAGCCCCAGCATTTT. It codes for CASSFDAGNQPQHF.

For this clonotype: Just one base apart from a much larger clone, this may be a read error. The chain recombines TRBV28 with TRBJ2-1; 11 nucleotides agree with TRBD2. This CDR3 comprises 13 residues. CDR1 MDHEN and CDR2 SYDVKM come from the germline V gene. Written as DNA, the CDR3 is TGTACCAGCAGCCTCGGGACTAGCGGTGAGCAGTTCTTC. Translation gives CTSSLGTSGEQFF.

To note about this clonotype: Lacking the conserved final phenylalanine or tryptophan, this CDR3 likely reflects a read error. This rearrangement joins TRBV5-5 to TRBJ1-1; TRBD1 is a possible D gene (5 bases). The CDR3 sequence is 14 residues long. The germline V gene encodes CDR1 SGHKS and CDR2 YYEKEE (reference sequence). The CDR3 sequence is CTSSLAGGDTEAFL. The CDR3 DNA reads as TGTACCAGCAGCTTGGCAGGAGGGGACACTGAAGCTTTCCTT.

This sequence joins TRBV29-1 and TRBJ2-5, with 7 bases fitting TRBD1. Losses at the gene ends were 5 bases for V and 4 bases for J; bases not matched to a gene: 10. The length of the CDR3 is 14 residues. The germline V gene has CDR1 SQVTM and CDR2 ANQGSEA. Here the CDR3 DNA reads TGCAGCGTTACGGCAACAGGGGCCATAGAGACCCAGTACTTC. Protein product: CSVTATGAIETQYF.

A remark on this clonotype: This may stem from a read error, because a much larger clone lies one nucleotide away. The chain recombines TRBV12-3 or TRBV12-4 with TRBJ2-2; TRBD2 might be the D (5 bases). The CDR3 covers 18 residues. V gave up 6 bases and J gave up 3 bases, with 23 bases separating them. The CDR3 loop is CASSPFLAYGVHTGELFF. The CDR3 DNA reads TGTGCCAGCAGCCCCTTTCTGGCCTACGGGGTCCACACCGGGGAGCTGTTTTTT.

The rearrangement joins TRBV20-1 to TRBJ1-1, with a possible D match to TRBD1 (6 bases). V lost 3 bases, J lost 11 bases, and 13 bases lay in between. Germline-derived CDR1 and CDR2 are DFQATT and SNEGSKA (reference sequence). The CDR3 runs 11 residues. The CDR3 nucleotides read TGCAGTGCTAGTCTTGGAAGGGGGGCTTTCTTT. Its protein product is CSASLGRGAFF.

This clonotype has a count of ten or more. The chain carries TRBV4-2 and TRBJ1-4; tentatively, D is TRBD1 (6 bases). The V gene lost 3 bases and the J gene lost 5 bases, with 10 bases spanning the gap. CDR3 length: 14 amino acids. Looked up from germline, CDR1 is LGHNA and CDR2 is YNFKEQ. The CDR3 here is CASSQPDRNEKLFF. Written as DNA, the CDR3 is TGTGCCAGCAGCCAGCCGGACAGAAATGAAAAACTGTTTTTT.

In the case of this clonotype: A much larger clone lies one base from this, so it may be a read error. CDR3 protein: CASSVTGWGYTF. DNA of the CDR3: TGTGCCAGCAGTGTCACAGGGTGGGGCTACACCTTC. V is TRBV12-3 or TRBV12-4 and J is TRBJ1-2; tentative D call: TRBD1 (6 bases). The V end lost 5 bases, the J end lost 8 bases, and 12 bases lay between the germline ends. This CDR3 region has 12 residues.

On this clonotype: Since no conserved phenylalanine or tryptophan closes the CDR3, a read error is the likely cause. CDR3 residues: CAGSMAGQTLHS. DNA of the CDR3: TGTGCCGGCAGCATGGCAGGGCAAACCCTCCACTCT. The chain recombines TRBV11-2 with TRBJ1-6, with D possibly being TRBD1 (5 bases). This CDR3 spans 12 amino acids. Germline CDR1 and CDR2: SGHAT and FQNNGV.

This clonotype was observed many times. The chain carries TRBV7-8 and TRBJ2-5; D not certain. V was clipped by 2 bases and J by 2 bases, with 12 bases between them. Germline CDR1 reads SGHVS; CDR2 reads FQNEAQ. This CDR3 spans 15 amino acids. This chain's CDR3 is CASSLRWTEQETQYF. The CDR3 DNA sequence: TGTGCCAGCAGCTTAAGATGGACGGAGCAAGAGACCCAGTACTTC. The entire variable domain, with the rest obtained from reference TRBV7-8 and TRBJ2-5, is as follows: GAGVSQSPRYKVAKRGQDVALRCDPISGHVSLFWYQQALGQGPEFLTYFQNEAQLDKSGLPSDRFFAERPEGSVSTLKIQRTQQEDSAVYLCASSLRWTEQETQYFGPGTRLLVL.

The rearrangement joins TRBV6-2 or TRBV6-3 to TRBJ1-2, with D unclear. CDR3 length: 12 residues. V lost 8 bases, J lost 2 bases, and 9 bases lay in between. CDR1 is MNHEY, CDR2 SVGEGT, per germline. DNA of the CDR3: TGTGCCAGCGGTAAACGGAACTATGGCTACACCTTC. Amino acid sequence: CASGKRNYGYTF.

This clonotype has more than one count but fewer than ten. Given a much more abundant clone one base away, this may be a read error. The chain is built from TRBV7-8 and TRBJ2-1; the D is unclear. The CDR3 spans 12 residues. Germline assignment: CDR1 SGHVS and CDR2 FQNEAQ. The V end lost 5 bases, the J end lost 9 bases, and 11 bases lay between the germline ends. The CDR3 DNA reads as TGTGCCAGCAGCACCAACAAGGGTGAGCAGTTCTTC. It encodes CASSTNKGEQFF.

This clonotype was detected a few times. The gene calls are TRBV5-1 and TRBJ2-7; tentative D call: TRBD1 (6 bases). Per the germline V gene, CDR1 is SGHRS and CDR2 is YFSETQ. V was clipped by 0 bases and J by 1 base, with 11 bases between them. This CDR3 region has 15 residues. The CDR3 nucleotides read TGCGCCAGCAGCTTGGGGCCAGGGGTTTCCTACGAGCAGTACTTC. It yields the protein CASSLGPGVSYEQYF.

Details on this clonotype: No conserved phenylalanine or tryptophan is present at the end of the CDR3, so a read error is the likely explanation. CDR3 in DNA: TGTGCCAGCAACTTAGTTGGGAGCACGGATACGCAGTATCTT. Protein product: CASNLVGSTDTQYL. This sequence joins TRBV11-2 and TRBJ2-3, with D perhaps matching TRBD2 (5 bases). The CDR3 runs 14 residues. Germline-derived CDR1 and CDR2 are SGHAT and FQNNGV.

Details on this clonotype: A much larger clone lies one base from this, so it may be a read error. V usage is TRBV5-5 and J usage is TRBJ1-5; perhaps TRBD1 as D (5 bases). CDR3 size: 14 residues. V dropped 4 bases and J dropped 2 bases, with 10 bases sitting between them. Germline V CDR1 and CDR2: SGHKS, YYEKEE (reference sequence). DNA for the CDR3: TGTGCCAGCAGCGTTGGGACTTGCAATCAGCCCCAGCATTTT. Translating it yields CASSVGTCNQPQHF.

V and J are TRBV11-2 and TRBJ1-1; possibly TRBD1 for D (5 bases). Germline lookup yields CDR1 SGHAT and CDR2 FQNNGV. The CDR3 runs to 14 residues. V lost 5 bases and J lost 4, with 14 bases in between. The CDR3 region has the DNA TGTGCCAGCAGCATGGGACGGGATCCCACTGAAGCTTTCTTT. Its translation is CASSMGRDPTEAFF.

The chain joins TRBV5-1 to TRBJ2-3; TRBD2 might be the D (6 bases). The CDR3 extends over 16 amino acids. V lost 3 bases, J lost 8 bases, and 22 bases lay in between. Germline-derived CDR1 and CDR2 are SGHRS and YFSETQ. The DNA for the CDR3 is TGCGCCAGCAGCTGGGGCGGGACTGGGAATGGAGGTACGCAGTATTTT. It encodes CASSWGGTGNGGTQYF. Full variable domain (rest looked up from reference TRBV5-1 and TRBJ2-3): KAGVTQTPRYLIKTRGQQVTLSCSPISGHRSVSWYQQTPGQGLQFLFEYFSETQRNKGNFPGRFSGRQFSNSRSEMNVSTLELGDSALYLCASSWGGTGNGGTQYFGPGTRLTVL.

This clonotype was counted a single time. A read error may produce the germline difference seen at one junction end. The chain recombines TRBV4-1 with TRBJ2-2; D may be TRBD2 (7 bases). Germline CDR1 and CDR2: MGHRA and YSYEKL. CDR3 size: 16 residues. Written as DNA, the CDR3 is TGCGCCAGCAGCCAAGAAGCGGGACATGGCGCCGGGGAGCTGTTCTTT. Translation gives CASSQEAGHGAGELFF.

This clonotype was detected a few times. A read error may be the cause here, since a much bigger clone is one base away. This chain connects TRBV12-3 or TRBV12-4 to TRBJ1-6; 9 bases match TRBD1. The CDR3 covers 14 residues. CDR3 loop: CASNRTGDNSPLHF. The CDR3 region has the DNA TGTGCCAGCAATAGGACAGGGGATAATTCGCCCCTCCACTTT.

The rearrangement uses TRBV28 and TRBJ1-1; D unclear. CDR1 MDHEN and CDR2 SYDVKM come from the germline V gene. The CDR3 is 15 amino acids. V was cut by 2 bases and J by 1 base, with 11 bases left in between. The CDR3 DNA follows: TGTGCCAGCAGTTTAGGGCAGAGCGGGAACACTGAAGCTTTCTTT. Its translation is CASSLGQSGNTEAFF. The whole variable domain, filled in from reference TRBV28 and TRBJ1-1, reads DVKVTQSSRYLVKRTGEKVFLECVQDMDHENMFWYRQDPGLGLRLIYFSYDVKMKEKGDIPEGYSVSREKKERFSLILESASTNQTSMYLCASSLGQSGNTEAFFGQGTRLTVV.

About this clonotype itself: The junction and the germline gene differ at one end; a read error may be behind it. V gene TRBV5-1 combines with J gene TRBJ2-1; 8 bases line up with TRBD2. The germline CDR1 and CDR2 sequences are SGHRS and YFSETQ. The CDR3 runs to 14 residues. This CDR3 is CAGSFSGSRNEHFF. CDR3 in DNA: TGCGCCGGCAGCTTCAGCGGGAGTCGGAATGAGCACTTCTTC.

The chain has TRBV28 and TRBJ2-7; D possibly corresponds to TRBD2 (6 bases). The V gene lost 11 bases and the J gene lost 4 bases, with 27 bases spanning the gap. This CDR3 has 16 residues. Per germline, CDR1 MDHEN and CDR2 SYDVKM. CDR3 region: CAPSGNPPGGAYEQYF. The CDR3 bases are TGTGCCCCTTCAGGTAATCCCCCCGGCGGGGCATACGAGCAGTACTTC.

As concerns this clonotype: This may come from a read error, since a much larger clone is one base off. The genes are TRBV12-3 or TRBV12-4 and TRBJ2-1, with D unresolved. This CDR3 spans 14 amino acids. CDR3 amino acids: CASSLVRLDNGQFF. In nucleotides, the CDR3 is TGTGCCAGCAGTTTGGTTAGGTTGGATAATGGGCAGTTCTTC.

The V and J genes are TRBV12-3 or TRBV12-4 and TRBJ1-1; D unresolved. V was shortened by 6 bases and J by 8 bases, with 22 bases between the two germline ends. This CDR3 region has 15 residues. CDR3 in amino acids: CASRIRDSLLREAFF. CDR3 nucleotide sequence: TGTGCCAGCAGAATCCGGGATAGTCTCTTAAGGGAAGCTTTCTTT.